Following are 3 T cell receptor beta chains from one sample sequenced in a study of breast tumors, draining lymph nodes, adjacent tissues (dated by TCRdb to the mid-2010s). The lymph node samples were taken from the axillary draining lymph nodes of breast cancer patients. The library was obtained by multiplex PCR. TCRdb shows the sequencer as Illumina HiSeq 2000. TCRdb reprocessed the public reads (quality trimming at Q25 with fastp, clone calling with MiXCR) and kept in-frame beta chains. Entries are consolidated by CDR3 protein sequence, retaining the most common genes and DNA. The sample records approximately 230,000 distinct CDR3 sequences, approximately 36% of which are singletons. Of the sample, 3% to 4% is held by the ten largest clones. The source material was axillary lymph node tissue. The receptors come from a female donor with breast cancer. Some clones in this sample may be carry-over from other donors' samples.

The table lists this clonotype with a few counts. A much larger clone differs from this one at a single base, so this may be a read error. The chain joins TRBV11-2 to TRBJ1-2, with D uncertain. CDR3 length: 11 amino acids. CDR1 is SGHAT and CDR2 is FQNNGV in the germline V gene. CDR3 loop: CASSLGYGSTF. As DNA, the CDR3 is TGTGCCAGCAGCTTAGGGTATGGCTCCACCTTC.

The V and J genes are TRBV7-9 and TRBJ1-1; 9 bases map to TRBD1. CDR3 length: 15 residues. V was pared by 4 bases and J by 0 bases, with 3 bases of the junction left unmatched. The V gene's germline CDR1 is SEHNR and CDR2 FQNEAQ (reference sequence). The CDR3 bases are TGTGCCAGCAGCTCAGGGACAGGGTTGAACACTGAAGCTTTCTTT. Translating gives CASSSGTGLNTEAFF.

Ten or more counts support this clonotype. The V and J genes are TRBV18 and TRBJ2-2; perhaps D is TRBD1 or TRBD2 (5 bases each). The V and J ends lost 2 bases and 10 bases respectively, with 14 bases between them. Germline CDR1 and CDR2: KGHSH and LQKENI. The CDR3 length is 14 residues. CDR3 bases: TGTGCCAGCTCACCAAGGCACGGGACCCAGGAGCTGTTTTTT. It codes for CASSPRHGTQELFF.